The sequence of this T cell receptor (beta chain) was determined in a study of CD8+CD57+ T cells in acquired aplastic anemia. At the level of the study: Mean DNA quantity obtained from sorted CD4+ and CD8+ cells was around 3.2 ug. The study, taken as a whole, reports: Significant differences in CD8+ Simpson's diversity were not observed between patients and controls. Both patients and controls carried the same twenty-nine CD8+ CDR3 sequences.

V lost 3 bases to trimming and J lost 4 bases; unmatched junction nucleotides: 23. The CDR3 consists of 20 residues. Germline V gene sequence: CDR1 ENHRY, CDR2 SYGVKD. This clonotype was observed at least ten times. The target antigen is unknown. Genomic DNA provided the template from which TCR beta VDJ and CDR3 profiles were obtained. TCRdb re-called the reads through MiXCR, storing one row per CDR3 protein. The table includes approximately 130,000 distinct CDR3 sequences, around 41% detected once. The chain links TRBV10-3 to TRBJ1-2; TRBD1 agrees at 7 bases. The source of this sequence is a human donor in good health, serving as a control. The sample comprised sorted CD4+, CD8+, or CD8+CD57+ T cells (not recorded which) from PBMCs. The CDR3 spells CAISDSTMDMGRQGIYGYTF. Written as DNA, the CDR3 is TGTGCCATCAGTGATTCCACCATGGACATGGGCAGACAGGGAATCTATGGCTACACCTTC.